This paragraph reports one TCR beta chain. What it binds is unknown. These data are taken from a study of T cell responses to AZD1222 COVID-19 vaccine. Whole-study results and caveats: Spike-specific TCR breadth rose after two AZD1222 doses, and depth rose as well. Donors, mostly white British, included more females; clonal diversity was possibly underestimated. None of the repertoires were sampled until the peak T cell response had passed.

Clones were read by immunoSEQ multiplex PCR, and TCRdb kept only the in-frame ones, dropping some. The table includes 250,000 to 300,000 clones, almost 95% detected once. Pooled together were second doses at about 4 or about 12 weeks. Source: peripheral blood, taken 28 days after the second AZD1222 dose. This clonotype was obtained from an adult who received the AZD1222 COVID-19 vaccine.

The CDR3 loop reads CASSLVGSSGNTIYF. CDR3 DNA sequence: TGCGCCAGCAGCTTGGTGGGGAGCTCTGGAAACACCATATATTTT. This chain connects TRBV5-1 to TRBJ1-3; D not certain. Germline V gene data show CDR1 as SGHRS and CDR2 as YFSETQ. The length of the CDR3 is 15 residues. Trimming pared 0 bases from V and 0 bases from J, leaving 7 bases between. The full variable domain, in which reference TRBV5-1 and TRBJ1-3 provide the parts outside the CDR3, is KAGVTQTPRYLIKTRGQQVTLSCSPISGHRSVSWYQQTPGQGLQFLFEYFSETQRNKGNFPGRFSGRQFSNSRSEMNVSTLELGDSALYLCASSLVGSSGNTIYFGEGSWLTVV.